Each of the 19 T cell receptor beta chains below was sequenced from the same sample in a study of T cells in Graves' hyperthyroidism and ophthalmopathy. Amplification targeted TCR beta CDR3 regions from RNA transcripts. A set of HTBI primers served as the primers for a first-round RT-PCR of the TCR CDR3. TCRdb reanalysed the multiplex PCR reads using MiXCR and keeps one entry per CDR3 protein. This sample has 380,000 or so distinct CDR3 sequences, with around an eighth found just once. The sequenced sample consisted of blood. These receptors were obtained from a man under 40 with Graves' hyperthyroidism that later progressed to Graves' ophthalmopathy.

The CDR3 loop is CASSVGRGFDTGELFF. For the CDR3, the DNA is TGTGCCAGCAGCGTAGGTCGCGGGTTTGACACCGGGGAGCTGTTTTTT. The chain recombines TRBV9 with TRBJ2-2, with D possibly being TRBD2 (5 bases). This CDR3 region has 16 residues. Trimming pared 0 bases from V and 3 bases from J, leaving 12 bases between. Germline CDR1 is SGDLS and CDR2 is YYNGEE. The entire variable domain, with the rest obtained from reference TRBV9 and TRBJ2-2, is as follows: DSGVTQTPKHLITATGQRVTLRCSPRSGDLSVYWYQQSLDQGLQFLIQYYNGEERAKGNILERFSAQQFPDLHSELNLSSLELGDSALYFCASSVGRGFDTGELFFGEGSRLTVL.

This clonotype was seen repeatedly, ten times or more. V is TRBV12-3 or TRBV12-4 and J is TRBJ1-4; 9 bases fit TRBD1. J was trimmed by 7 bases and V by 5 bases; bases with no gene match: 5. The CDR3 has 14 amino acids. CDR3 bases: TGTGCCAGCAGTAACACAGGGGGCGTTGAAAAACTGTTTTTT. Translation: CASSNTGGVEKLFF.

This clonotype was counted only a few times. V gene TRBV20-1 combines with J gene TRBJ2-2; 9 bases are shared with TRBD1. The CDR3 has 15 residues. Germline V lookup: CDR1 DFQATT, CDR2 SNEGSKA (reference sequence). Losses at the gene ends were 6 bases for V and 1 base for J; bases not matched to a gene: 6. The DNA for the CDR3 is TGCAGTGCGACCAACAGGGGGCAGAACACCGGGGAGCTGTTTTTT. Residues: CSATNRGQNTGELFF.

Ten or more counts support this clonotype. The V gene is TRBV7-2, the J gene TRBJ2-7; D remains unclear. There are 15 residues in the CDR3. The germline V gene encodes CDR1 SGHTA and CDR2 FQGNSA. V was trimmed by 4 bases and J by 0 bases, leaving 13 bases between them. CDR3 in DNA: TGTGCCAGCAGCTCCCGGGCCTTTAGCTCCTACGAGCAGTACTTC. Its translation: CASSSRAFSSYEQYF.

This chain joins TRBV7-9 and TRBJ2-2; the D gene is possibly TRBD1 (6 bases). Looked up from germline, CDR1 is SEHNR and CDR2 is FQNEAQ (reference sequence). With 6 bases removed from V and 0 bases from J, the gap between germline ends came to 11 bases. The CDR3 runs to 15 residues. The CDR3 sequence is CASRTGTTNTGELFF. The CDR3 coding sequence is TGTGCCAGCAGGACCGGGACAACGAACACCGGGGAGCTGTTTTTT.

The DNA of the CDR3 is TGCGCCAGCAGCTGGGGGGATTTGGGCGGTAGCTCCTACGAGCAGTACTTC. This codes for CASSWGDLGGSSYEQYF. The chain combines TRBV5-1 with TRBJ2-7; the D gene is possibly TRBD2 (6 bases). The length of the CDR3 is 17 residues. CDR1 SGHRS and CDR2 YFSETQ come from the germline V gene. With 3 bases removed from V and 0 bases from J, the gap between germline ends came to 19 bases.

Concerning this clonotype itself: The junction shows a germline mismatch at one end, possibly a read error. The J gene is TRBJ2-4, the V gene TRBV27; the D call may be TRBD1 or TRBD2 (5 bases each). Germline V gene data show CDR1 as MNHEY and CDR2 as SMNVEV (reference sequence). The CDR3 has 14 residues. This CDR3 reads CASSKGRSKTIQYF. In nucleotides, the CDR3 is TGTGCCAGCAGTAAGGGACGTAGCAAAACCATTCAGTACTTC.

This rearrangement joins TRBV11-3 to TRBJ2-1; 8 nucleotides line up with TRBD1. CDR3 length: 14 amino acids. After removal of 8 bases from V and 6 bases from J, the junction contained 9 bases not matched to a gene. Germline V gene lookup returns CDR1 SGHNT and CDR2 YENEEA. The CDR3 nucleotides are TGTGCCAGCGTATGGCAGGGGGCATCCAATGAGCAGTTCTTC. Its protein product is CASVWQGASNEQFF.

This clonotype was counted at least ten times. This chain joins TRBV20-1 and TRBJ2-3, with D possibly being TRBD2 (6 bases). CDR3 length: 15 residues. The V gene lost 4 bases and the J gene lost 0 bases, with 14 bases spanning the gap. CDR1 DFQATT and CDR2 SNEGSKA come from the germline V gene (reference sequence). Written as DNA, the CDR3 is TGCAGTGCTACCGTCACTAGCTATAGCACAGATACGCAGTATTTT. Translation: CSATVTSYSTDTQYF.

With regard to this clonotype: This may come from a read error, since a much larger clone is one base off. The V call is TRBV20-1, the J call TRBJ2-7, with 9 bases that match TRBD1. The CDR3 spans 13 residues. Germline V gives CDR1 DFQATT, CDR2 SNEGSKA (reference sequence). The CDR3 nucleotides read TGCAGTGCTATACAGGGGGCGAATGGCGAGCTGTACTTC. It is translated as CSAIQGANGELYF.

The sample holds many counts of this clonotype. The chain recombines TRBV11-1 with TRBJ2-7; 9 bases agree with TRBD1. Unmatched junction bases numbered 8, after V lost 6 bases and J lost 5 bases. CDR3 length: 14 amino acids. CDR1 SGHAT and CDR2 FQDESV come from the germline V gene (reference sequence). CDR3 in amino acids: CASRDNRGHNEQYF. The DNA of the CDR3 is TGTGCCAGCAGAGATAACAGGGGGCACAACGAGCAGTACTTC.

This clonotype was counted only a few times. The CDR3 region is CASSDPFTQNQPQHF. CDR3 nucleotide sequence: TGTGCCAGTAGTGACCCCTTTACACAGAATCAGCCCCAGCATTTT. The chain is built from TRBV19 and TRBJ1-5; D unresolved. Per germline, CDR1 LNHDA and CDR2 SQIVND (reference sequence). There are 15 residues in the CDR3. V shed 5 bases and J shed 4 bases, with 15 bases lying between them.

This CDR3 is CASRSPRTGDGYTF. The DNA of the CDR3 is TGTGCCAGCAGATCCCCCCGGACAGGGGACGGCTACACCTTC. This rearrangement joins TRBV6-1 to TRBJ1-2; TRBD1 matches at 9 bases. This CDR3 is 14 amino acids long. J lost 8 bases, V lost 6 bases, and 10 bases had no gene match. Germline CDR1 MNHNS, CDR2 SASEGT.

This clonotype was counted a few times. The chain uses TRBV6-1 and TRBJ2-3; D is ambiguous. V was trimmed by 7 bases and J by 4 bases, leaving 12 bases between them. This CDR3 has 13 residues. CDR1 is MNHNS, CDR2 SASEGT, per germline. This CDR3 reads CASTAVIADTQYF. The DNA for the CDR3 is TGTGCCAGCACCGCGGTTATTGCAGATACGCAGTATTTT.

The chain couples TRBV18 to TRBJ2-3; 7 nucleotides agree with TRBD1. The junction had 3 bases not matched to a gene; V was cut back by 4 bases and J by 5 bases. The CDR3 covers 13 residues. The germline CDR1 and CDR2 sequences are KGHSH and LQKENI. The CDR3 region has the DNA TGTGCCAGCTCACAGGGGGCCGGAGATACGCAGTATTTT. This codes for CASSQGAGDTQYF.

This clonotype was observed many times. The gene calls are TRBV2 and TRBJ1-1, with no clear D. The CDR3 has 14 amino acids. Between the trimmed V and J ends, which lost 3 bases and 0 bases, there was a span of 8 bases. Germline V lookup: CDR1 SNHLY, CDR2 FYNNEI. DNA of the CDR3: TGTGCCAGCAGTGAGTACAGAATGAACACTGAAGCTTTCTTT. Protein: CASSEYRMNTEAFF.

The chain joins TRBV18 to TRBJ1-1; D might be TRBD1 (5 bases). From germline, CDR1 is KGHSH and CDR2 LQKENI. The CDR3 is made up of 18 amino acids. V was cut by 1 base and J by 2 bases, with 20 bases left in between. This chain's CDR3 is CASSPLQAGAGVNTEAFF. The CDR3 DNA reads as TGTGCCAGCTCACCACTACAAGCCGGGGCCGGGGTAAACACTGAAGCTTTCTTT.

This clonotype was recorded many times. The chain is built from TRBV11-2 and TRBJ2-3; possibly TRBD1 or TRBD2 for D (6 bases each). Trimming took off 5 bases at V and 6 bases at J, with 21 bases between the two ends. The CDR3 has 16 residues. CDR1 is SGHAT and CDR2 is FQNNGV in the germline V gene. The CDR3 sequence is CASSINRDSFSDTQYF. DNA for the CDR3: TGTGCCAGCAGCATAAACAGGGACTCCTTTTCGGATACGCAGTATTTT.

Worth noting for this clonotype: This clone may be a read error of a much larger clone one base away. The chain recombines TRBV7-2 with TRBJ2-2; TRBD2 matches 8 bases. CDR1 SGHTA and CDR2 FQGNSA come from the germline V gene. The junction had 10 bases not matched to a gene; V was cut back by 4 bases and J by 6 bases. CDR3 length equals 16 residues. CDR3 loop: CASSYGRGGRAGELFF. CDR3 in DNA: TGTGCCAGCAGCTACGGACGGGGGGGGAGGGCCGGGGAGCTGTTTTTT.